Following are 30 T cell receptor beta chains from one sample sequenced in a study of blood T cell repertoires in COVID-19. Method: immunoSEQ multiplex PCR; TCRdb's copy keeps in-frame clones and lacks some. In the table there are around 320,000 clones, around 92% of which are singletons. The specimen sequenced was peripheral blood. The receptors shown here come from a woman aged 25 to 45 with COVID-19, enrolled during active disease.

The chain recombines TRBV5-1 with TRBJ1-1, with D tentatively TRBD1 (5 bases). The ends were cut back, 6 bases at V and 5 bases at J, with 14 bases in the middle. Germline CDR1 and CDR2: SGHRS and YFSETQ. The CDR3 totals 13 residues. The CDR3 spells CASKTGTQTEAFF. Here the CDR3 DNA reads TGCGCCAGCAAGACCGGGACTCAGACTGAAGCTTTCTTT.

The CDR3 DNA reads TGCAGCGCCGTAGAGGCGTATTCCGGAGACGAGCAGTACTTC. The encoded protein is CSAVEAYSGDEQYF. The gene calls are TRBV29-1 and TRBJ2-7; D remains ambiguous. The CDR3 is made up of 14 amino acids. Germline assignment: CDR1 SQVTM and CDR2 ANQGSEA. V shed 7 bases and J shed 5 bases, with 21 bases lying between them.

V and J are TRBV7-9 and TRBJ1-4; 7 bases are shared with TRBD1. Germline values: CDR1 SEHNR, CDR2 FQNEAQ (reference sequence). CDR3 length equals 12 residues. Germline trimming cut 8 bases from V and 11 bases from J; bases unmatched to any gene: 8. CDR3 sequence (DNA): TGTGCCAGCGGCCAAGGGGGCTGGAAACTGTTTTTT. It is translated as CASGQGGWKLFF.

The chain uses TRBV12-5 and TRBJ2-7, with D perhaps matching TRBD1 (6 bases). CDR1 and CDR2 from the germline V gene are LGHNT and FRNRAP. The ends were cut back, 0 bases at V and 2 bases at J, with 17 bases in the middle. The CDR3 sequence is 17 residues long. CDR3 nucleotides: TGTGCTAGTGGTTTGGTAAGTTTGAGGGGGTTTACCTACGAGCAGTACTTC. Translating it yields CASGLVSLRGFTYEQYF.

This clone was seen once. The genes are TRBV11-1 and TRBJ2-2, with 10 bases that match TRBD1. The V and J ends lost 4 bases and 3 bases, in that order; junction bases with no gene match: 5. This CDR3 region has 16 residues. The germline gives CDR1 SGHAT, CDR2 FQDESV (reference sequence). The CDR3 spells CASSSDRGLDTGELFF. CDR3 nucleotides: TGTGCCAGCAGCTCAGACAGGGGGCTAGACACCGGGGAGCTGTTTTTT.

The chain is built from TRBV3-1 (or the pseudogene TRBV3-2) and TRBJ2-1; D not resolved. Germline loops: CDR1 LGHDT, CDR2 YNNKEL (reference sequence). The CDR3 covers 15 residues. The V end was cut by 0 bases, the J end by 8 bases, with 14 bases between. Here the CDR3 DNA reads TGTGCCAGCAGCCAAGACCCGGAAAGACACGATGAGCAGTTCTTC. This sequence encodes CASSQDPERHDEQFF.

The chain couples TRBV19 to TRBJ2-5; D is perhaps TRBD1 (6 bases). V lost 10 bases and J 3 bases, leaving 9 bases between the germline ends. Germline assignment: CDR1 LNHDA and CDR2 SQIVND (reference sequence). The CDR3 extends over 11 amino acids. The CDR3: CATRTEETQYF. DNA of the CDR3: TGTGCCACCCGGACAGAAGAGACCCAGTACTTC.

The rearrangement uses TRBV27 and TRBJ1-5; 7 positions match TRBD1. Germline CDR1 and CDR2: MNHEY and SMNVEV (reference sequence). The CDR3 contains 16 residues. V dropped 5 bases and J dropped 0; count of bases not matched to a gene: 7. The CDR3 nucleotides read TGTGCCAGCAGTCGCCGGACAGGCCTTAGCAATCAGCCCCAGCATTTT. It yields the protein CASSRRTGLSNQPQHF.

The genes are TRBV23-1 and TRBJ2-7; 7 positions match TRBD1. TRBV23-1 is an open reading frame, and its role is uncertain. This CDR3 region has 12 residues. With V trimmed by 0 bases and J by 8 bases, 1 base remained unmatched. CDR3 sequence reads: CASSQSDRQQYF. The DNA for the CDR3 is TGCGCCAGCAGTCAATCGGACAGGCAGCAGTACTTC.

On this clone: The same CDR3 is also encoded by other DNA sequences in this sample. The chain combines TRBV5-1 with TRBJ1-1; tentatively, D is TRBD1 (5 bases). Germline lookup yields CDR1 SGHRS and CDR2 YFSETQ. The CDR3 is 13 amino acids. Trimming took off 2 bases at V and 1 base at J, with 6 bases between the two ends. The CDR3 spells CASSFTGNTEAFF. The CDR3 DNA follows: TGCGCCAGCAGCTTTACAGGGAACACTGAAGCTTTCTTT.

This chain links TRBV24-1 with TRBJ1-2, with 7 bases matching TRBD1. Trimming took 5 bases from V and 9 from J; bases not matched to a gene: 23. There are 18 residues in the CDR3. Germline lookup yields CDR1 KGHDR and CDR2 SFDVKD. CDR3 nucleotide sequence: TGTGCCACCAGTGCCAAACCGTCCTCACAGGGGCCACCTCCTCGCTACACCTTC. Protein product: CATSAKPSSQGPPPRYTF.

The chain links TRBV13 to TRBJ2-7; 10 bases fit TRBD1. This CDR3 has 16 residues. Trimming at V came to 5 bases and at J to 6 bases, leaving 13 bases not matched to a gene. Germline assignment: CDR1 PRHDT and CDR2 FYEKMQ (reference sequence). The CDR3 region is CASSPVGDRGTSEQYF. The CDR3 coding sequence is TGTGCCAGCAGCCCTGTCGGGGACAGGGGAACAAGCGAGCAGTACTTC.

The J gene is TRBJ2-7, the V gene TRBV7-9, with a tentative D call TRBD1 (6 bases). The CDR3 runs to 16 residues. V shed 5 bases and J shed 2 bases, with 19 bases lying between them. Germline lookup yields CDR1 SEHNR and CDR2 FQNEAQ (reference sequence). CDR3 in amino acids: CASSQPSRGNTYEQYF. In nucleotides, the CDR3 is TGTGCCAGCAGCCAACCCAGCAGGGGTAATACCTACGAGCAGTACTTC.

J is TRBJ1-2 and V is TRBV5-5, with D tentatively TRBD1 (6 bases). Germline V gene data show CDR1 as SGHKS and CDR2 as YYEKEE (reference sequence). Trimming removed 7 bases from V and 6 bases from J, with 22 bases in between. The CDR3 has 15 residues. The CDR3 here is CASQIAGTHRDGYTF. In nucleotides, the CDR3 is TGTGCCAGCCAAATAGCCGGGACCCACAGGGATGGCTACACCTTC.

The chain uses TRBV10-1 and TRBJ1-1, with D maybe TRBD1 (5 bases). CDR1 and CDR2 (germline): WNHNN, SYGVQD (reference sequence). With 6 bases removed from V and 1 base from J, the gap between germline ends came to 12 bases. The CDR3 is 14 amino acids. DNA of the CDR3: TGCGCCAGCAGAGAAGGGGTGTCGAACACTGAAGCTTTCTTT. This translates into CASREGVSNTEAFF.

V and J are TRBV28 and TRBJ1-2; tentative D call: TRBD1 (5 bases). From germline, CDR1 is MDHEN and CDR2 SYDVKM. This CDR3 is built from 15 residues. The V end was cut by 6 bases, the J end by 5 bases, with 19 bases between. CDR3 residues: CASSSPAGVDYGYTF. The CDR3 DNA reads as TGTGCCAGCAGCTCCCCCGCGGGGGTTGATTATGGCTACACCTTC.

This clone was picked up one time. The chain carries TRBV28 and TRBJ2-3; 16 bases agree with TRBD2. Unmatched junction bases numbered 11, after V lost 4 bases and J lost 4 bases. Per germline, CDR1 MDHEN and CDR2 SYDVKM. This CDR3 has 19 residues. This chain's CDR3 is CASSSPLGTSGGAADTQYF. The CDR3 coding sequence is TGTGCCAGCAGTTCCCCGCTCGGGACTAGCGGGGGGGCCGCAGATACGCAGTATTTT.

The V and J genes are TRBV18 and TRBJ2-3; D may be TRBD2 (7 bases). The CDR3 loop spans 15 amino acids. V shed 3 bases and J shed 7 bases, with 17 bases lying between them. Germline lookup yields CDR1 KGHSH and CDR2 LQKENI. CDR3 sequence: CASSPRGAPTNTQYF. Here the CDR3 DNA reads TGTGCCAGCTCACCCCGGGGGGCCCCCACCAATACGCAGTATTTT.

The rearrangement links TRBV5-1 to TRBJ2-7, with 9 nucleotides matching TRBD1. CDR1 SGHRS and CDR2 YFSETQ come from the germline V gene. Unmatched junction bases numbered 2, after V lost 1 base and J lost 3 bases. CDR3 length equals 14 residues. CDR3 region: CASSLRQGDYEQYF. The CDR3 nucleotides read TGCGCCAGCAGCTTGCGACAGGGGGACTACGAGCAGTACTTC.

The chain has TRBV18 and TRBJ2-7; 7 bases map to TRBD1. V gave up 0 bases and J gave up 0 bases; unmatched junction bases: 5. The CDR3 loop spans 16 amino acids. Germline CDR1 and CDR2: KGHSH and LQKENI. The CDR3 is CASSPPQAGGSYEQYF. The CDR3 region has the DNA TGTGCCAGCTCACCACCGCAGGCAGGGGGCTCCTACGAGCAGTACTTC.

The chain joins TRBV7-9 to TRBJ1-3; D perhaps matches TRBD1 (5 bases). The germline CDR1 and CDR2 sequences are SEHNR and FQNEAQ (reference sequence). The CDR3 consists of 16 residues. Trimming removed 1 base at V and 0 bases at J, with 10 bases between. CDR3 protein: CASSLDGGYSGNTIYF. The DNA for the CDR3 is TGTGCCAGCAGCTTAGACGGGGGTTACTCTGGAAACACCATATATTTT. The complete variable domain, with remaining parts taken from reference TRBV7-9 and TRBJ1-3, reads DTGVSQNPRHKITKRGQNVTFRCDPISEHNRLYWYRQTLGQGPEFLTYFQNEAQLEKSRLLSDRFSAERPKGSFSTLEIQRTEQGDSAMYLCASSLDGGYSGNTIYFGEGSWLTVV.

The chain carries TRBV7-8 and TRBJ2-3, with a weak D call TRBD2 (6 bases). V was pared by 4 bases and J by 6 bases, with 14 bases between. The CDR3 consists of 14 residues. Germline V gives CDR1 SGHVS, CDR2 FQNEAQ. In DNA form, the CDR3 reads TGTGCCAGCAGCTATCCGGGACTGAAGGATACGCAGTATTTT. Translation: CASSYPGLKDTQYF.

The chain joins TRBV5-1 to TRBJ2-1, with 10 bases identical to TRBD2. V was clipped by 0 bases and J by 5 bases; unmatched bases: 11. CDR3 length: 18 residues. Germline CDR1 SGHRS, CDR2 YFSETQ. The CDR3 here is CASSLGPAGGPRDNEQFF. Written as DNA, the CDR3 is TGCGCCAGCAGCTTGGGACCAGCGGGGGGGCCTCGAGACAATGAGCAGTTCTTC.

CDR3 coding DNA: TGTGCCAGCACCGGGGGGGGCTATGGCTACACCTTC. It codes for CASTGGGYGYTF. The chain has TRBV9 and TRBJ1-2; D is perhaps TRBD1 (5 bases). V shed 6 bases and J shed 4 bases, with 10 bases lying between them. This CDR3 is built from 12 residues. In germline, CDR1 is SGDLS, CDR2 YYNGEE. The variable domain in full, with the rest retrieved from reference TRBV9 and TRBJ1-2, is DSGVTQTPKHLITATGQRVTLRCSPRSGDLSVYWYQQSLDQGLQFLIQYYNGEERAKGNILERFSAQQFPDLHSELNLSSLELGDSALYFCASTGGGYGYTFGSGTRLTVV.

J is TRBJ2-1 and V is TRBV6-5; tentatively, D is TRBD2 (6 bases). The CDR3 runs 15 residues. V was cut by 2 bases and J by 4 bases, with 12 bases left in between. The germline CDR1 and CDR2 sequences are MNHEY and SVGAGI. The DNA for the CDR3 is TGTGCCAGCAGTTACACGGCGGGGCCTTACAATGAGCAGTTCTTC. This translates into CASSYTAGPYNEQFF.

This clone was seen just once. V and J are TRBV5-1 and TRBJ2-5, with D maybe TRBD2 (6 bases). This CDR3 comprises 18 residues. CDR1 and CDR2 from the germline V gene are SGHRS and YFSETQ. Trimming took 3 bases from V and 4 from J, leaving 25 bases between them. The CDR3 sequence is CASSSGSGLRGIRETQYF. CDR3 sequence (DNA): TGCGCCAGCAGCTCCGGTTCGGGCCTTCGGGGGATTCGAGAGACCCAGTACTTC.

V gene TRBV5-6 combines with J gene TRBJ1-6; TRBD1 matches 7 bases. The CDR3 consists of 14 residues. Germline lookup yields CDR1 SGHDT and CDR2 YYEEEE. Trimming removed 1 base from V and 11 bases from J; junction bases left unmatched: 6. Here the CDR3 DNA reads TGTGCCAGCAGCTTGTCCGGGACAGTAACACCCCTCCACTTT. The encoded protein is CASSLSGTVTPLHF.

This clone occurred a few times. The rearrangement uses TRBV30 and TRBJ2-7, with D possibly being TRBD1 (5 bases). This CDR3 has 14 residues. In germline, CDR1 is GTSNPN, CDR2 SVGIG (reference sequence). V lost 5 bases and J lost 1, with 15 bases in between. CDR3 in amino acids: CAWDDSHGSYEQYF. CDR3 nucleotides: TGTGCCTGGGACGACAGCCATGGGTCCTACGAGCAGTACTTC. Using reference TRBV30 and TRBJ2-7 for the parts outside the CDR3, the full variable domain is SQTIHQWPATLVQPVGSPLSLECTVEGTSNPNLYWYRQAAGRGLQLLFYSVGIGQISSEVPQNLSASRPQDRQFILSSKKLLLSDSGFYLCAWDDSHGSYEQYFGPGTRLTVT.

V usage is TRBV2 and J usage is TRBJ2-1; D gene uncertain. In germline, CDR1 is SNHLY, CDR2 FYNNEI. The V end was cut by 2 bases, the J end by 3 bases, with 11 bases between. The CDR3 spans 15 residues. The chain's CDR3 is CASSESMGSYNEQFF. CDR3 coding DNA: TGTGCCAGCAGTGAATCAATGGGCAGCTACAATGAGCAGTTCTTC.

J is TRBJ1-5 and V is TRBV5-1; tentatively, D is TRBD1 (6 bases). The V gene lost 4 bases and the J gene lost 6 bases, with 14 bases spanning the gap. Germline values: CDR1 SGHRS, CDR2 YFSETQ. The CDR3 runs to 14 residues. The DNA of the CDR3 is TGCGCCAGCAGCCTGGGGGGGGGCGGTCAGCCCCAGCATTTT. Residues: CASSLGGGGQPQHF. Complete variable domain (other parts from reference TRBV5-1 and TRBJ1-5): KAGVTQTPRYLIKTRGQQVTLSCSPISGHRSVSWYQQTPGQGLQFLFEYFSETQRNKGNFPGRFSGRQFSNSRSEMNVSTLELGDSALYLCASSLGGGGQPQHFGDGTRLSIL.